This paragraph covers one TCR beta chain sequence. How the authors handled the data: How many nucleated cells were present was estimated from reference gene primer amplification. The data were produced by immunoSEQ multiplex PCR, yet TCRdb's version contains in-frame clones alone and is incomplete. D and trimming were read from the DNA, whereas the V and J calls and clone size are those reported in that table. This sample has 110,000 to 150,000 clones; approximately 82% occur once, and the top ten carry about 10%. The data were obtained in a study of blood T cell repertoires in COVID-19. Study details: Sample material is recorded as cDNA or gDNA derived from T cells, B-cell-depleted T cells, or PBMCs.

The V end was cut by 1 base, the J end by 2 bases, with 4 bases between. The CDR3 runs to 13 residues. Germline V gene lookup returns CDR1 SGHDN and CDR2 FVKESK. This TCR was sampled from a man in his 60s with active or convalescent COVID-19. Material: peripheral blood. The V gene is TRBV14, the J gene TRBJ2-3; D is unresolved. The CDR3: CASSQVNTDTQYF. The CDR3 DNA follows: TGTGCCAGCAGCCAAGTCAACACAGATACGCAGTATTTT.